One and the same sample provided the 2 T cell receptor beta chains below, sequenced in a study of cytomegalovirus exposure and HLA in healthy donors. Primers: 60 Vbeta forward and 13 Jbeta reverse. Sequencing was performed with immunoSEQ multiplex PCR; in TCRdb, only in-frame clones are kept and a portion is missing. Of around 150,000 clones in the sample, approximately 60% were seen once. The specimen was PBMCs. The source is a woman aged 55 to 70 in good health and CMV-seropositive.

This clone was counted between two and nine times. This chain uses TRBV6-1 with TRBJ1-2; D gene uncertain. The CDR3 totals 13 residues. Trimming pared 10 bases from V and 0 bases from J, leaving 12 bases between. The germline gives CDR1 MNHNS, CDR2 SASEGT. The CDR3 coding sequence is TGTGCCACTCGAAGGGAGCCTAACTATGGCTACACCTTC. It translates to CATRREPNYGYTF.

This chain connects TRBV28 to TRBJ1-3, with no clear D. CDR3 length equals 14 residues. Germline-derived CDR1 and CDR2 are MDHEN and SYDVKM. V lost 5 bases and J lost 0, with 8 bases in between. CDR3 residues: CASSSPFSGNTIYF. Written as DNA, the CDR3 is TGTGCCAGCAGTAGCCCATTCTCTGGAAACACCATATATTTT.